The entry below gives a single TCR beta chain sequence along with its context. The sample belongs to a study of shared clonotypes between healthy human individuals. CDR1 and CDR2 from the germline V gene are SGDLS and YYNGEE. V dropped 3 bases and J dropped 7 bases, with 19 bases sitting between them. There are 15 residues in the CDR3. TCRdb's table, derived via immunoSEQ multiplex PCR, lists solely in-frame clones and lacks some. This table has fewer than 700,000 clones, around 77% appearing once. The rearrangement joins TRBV9 to TRBJ1-2; D not certain. The sample comprised PBMCs. This TCR was recovered from a woman between 40 and 55 years old in good health. Some clones in this sample may be carry-over from other donors' samples. The CDR3 region has the DNA TGTGCCAGCAGCGCCCCCACTTACGGAATGGGTGGCTACACCTTC. Translating gives CASSAPTYGMGGYTF.